Presented here are 11 T cell receptor beta chains from one specimen sequenced in a study of CD8 T cells in Susac syndrome. Reverse transcription used about 0.45 to 1 ug RNA and random hexamers. TCRdb analysed the immunoSEQ multiplex PCR reads with MiXCR anew, one entry per CDR3 protein. The table records about 180,000 distinct CDR3 sequences, around 94% of them present only once. The sequencing input was CD4+ T cells from PBMCs. The origin of the receptors is a human donor with Susac syndrome.

V gene TRBV5-1 combines with J gene TRBJ2-7, with TRBD2 matching over 8 bases. CDR3 length: 13 residues. V lost 5 bases and J lost 3; bases outside the gene matches: 4. Germline CDR1 and CDR2: SGHRS and YFSETQ. DNA of the CDR3: TGCGCCAGCAGGCCTCTAGCGGGCTACGAGCAGTACTTC. Translation: CASRPLAGYEQYF.

The chain couples TRBV7-8 to TRBJ2-2, with D perhaps matching TRBD1 or TRBD2 (5 bases each). Germline V gene sequence: CDR1 SGHVS, CDR2 FQNEAQ. The CDR3 is made up of 15 amino acids. V was clipped by 5 bases and J by 1 base, with 11 bases between them. CDR3 amino acids: CASSARAGNTGELFF. The CDR3 DNA is TGTGCCAGCAGCGCCAGGGCGGGGAACACCGGGGAGCTGTTTTTT.

The chain uses TRBV19 and TRBJ2-1, with TRBD1 matching 9 bases. The germline gives CDR1 LNHDA, CDR2 SQIVND (reference sequence). The V and J ends lost 10 bases and 6 bases, in that order; junction bases with no gene match: 13. The CDR3 spans 15 residues. Written as DNA, the CDR3 is TGTGCCACCGGCGACAGGGGGAGGGCCGGCAATGAGCAGTTCTTC. It codes for CATGDRGRAGNEQFF.

The chain is built from TRBV6-1 and TRBJ1-2; TRBD1 matches at 8 bases. The CDR3 has 16 residues. With 5 bases clipped from V and 0 bases from J, the junction kept 8 bases outside the gene matches. The V gene's germline CDR1 is MNHNS and CDR2 SASEGT. The CDR3 nucleotides are TGTGCCAGCAGTCGCGACAGGGGCCTAGCTAACTATGGCTACACCTTC. This codes for CASSRDRGLANYGYTF.

V usage is TRBV20-1 and J usage is TRBJ1-1; 9 bases fit TRBD1. Germline trimming cut 2 bases from V and 1 base from J; bases unmatched to any gene: 8. This CDR3 contains 16 residues. The germline V gene encodes CDR1 DFQATT and CDR2 SNEGSKA (reference sequence). The CDR3: CSARTGTGPSNTEAFF. The CDR3 DNA is TGCAGTGCTAGAACCGGGACAGGGCCTTCGAACACTGAAGCTTTCTTT.

The chain recombines TRBV20-1 with TRBJ2-5, with 7 nucleotides matching TRBD1. V was pared by 5 bases and J by 4 bases, with 10 bases of the junction left unmatched. Germline V CDR1 and CDR2: DFQATT, SNEGSKA (reference sequence). The CDR3 covers 14 residues. Here the CDR3 reads CSAQDRRGRETQYF. In nucleotides, the CDR3 is TGCAGTGCTCAGGACAGGAGAGGGCGAGAGACCCAGTACTTC.

Only one count was recorded for this clonotype. The V gene is TRBV12-3 or TRBV12-4, the J gene TRBJ1-1; D unresolved. CDR3 size: 13 residues. Trimming cost V 1 base and J 0 bases, with 3 bases left between them. CDR3 nucleotide sequence: TGTGCCAGCAGTTTAGAACTGAACACTGAAGCTTTCTTT. It is translated as CASSLELNTEAFF.

The chain is built from TRBV7-2 and TRBJ2-7; tentatively, D is TRBD2 (7 bases). This CDR3 has 14 amino acids. Germline V gives CDR1 SGHTA, CDR2 FQGNSA. Trimming shortened V by 5 bases and J by 3 bases, and 14 bases separated the two germline ends. This chain's CDR3 is CASSPRGALYEQYF. In nucleotides, the CDR3 is TGTGCCAGCAGCCCCCGGGGGGCCCTCTACGAGCAGTACTTC.

The V and J genes are TRBV2 and TRBJ1-3; D gene uncertain. The CDR3 has 16 residues. Germline V gene sequence: CDR1 SNHLY, CDR2 FYNNEI. Trimming left V 5 bases short and J 0 bases short, with 14 bases between. As DNA, the CDR3 is TGTGCCAGCAGTAACCGAGGACTCGCCTCTGGAAACACCATATATTTT. It encodes CASSNRGLASGNTIYF.

This clonotype was seen a single time. The chain couples TRBV20-1 to TRBJ2-7, with TRBD1 matching over 11 bases. V lost 2 bases to trimming and J lost 6 bases; unmatched junction nucleotides: 6. This CDR3 region has 14 residues. CDR1 is DFQATT and CDR2 is SNEGSKA in the germline V gene (reference sequence). The CDR3 coding sequence is TGCAGTGCTAGATCCACCGGGACAGGGGGCGAGCAGTACTTC. This sequence encodes CSARSTGTGGEQYF.

On this clonotype itself: The junction does not match germline at one end; this may be a read error. CDR3 coding DNA: TGCGCCAGCAGCCCCTTGGCGGGCCCCTACGAGCAGTACTTC. Amino acids: CASSPLAGPYEQYF. The J gene is TRBJ2-7, the V gene TRBV7-2, with TRBD2 as a possible D gene (5 bases). CDR1 and CDR2 from the germline V gene are SGHTA and FQGNSA. The CDR3 extends over 14 amino acids.